The 26 T cell receptor beta chains given below trace back to one sample, sequenced in a study of CD8+ T cells in alopecia areata. RNA was isolated and reverse transcribed to cDNA, the sequencing template. Profiled with immunoSEQ multiplex PCR; TCRdb holds only in-frame clones, not every one. The sample lists some 180,000 clones, roughly 63% occurring once. This material consisted of CD4+ T cells sorted from blood, taken at week 0. The receptor set was obtained from a human donor with alopecia areata.

This sequence joins TRBV5-1 and TRBJ2-3; D possibly corresponds to TRBD2 (5 bases). The length of the CDR3 is 15 residues. The germline V gene encodes CDR1 SGHRS and CDR2 YFSETQ. V lost 0 bases and J 6 bases, leaving 14 bases between the germline ends. CDR3 coding DNA: TGCGCCAGCAGCTTGGGCGGCGGGCCCGGTGATACGCAGTATTTT. It specifies CASSLGGGPGDTQYF.

The gene calls are TRBV5-6 and TRBJ2-1, with D possibly TRBD1 on 6 matching bases. Deletions cut 4 bases from V and 6 bases from J, with 23 bases between. CDR1 is SGHDT and CDR2 is YYEEEE in the germline V gene. The CDR3 spans 17 residues. CDR3 sequence: CASSTSSGQGFINEQFF. The CDR3 DNA sequence: TGTGCCAGCAGCACAAGTTCGGGTCAGGGGTTTATCAATGAGCAGTTCTTC.

The chain carries TRBV30 and TRBJ2-7, with unresolved D. Germline values: CDR1 GTSNPN, CDR2 SVGIG (reference sequence). This CDR3 comprises 12 residues. Trimming removed 1 base at V and 11 bases at J, with 15 bases between. CDR3 amino acids: CAWSGPRDLKYF. DNA of the CDR3: TGTGCCTGGAGTGGACCCCGAGATCTCAAGTACTTC. Filled out from reference TRBV30 and TRBJ2-7, the complete variable domain reads SQTIHQWPATLVQPVGSPLSLECTVEGTSNPNLYWYRQAAGRGLQLLFYSVGIGQISSEVPQNLSASRPQDRQFILSSKKLLLSDSGFYLCAWSGPRDLKYFGPGTRLTVT.

The chain joins TRBV9 to TRBJ2-6, with no clear D. CDR1 SGDLS and CDR2 YYNGEE come from the germline V gene. V was pared by 4 bases and J by 0 bases, with 11 bases between. The CDR3 length is 16 residues. CDR3 sequence: CASSSLGASGANVLTF. In DNA form, the CDR3 reads TGTGCCAGCAGCTCTTTGGGTGCCTCTGGGGCCAACGTCCTGACTTTC. The complete variable domain, with remaining parts taken from reference TRBV9 and TRBJ2-6, reads DSGVTQTPKHLITATGQRVTLRCSPRSGDLSVYWYQQSLDQGLQFLIQYYNGEERAKGNILERFSAQQFPDLHSELNLSSLELGDSALYFCASSSLGASGANVLTFGAGSRLTVL.

The J gene is TRBJ1-5, the V gene TRBV5-6; unclear D gene. V was cut by 1 base and J by 0 bases, with 11 bases left in between. Germline values: CDR1 SGHDT, CDR2 YYEEEE. The CDR3 sequence is 16 residues long. CDR3 sequence (DNA): TGTGCCAGCAGCTTGTCTAGAACACATAGCAATCAGCCCCAGCATTTT. Amino acid sequence: CASSLSRTHSNQPQHF.

To note about this clone: Within the sample, other DNA sequences also encode this same CDR3. The chain couples TRBV20-1 to TRBJ1-1; no clear D. Germline V CDR1 and CDR2: DFQATT, SNEGSKA (reference sequence). The ends were cut back, 4 bases at V and 2 bases at J, with 5 bases in the middle. The CDR3 covers 11 residues. The CDR3 DNA is TGCAGTGCTACTGTAAACACTGAAGCTTTCTTT. Its translation: CSATVNTEAFF.

This clone was detected a few times. The CDR3 DNA reads as TGTGCCAGCAGGGCAGGGGGTTTAGGGTCAGATACGCAGTATTTT. Translating it yields CASRAGGLGSDTQYF. The chain recombines TRBV28 with TRBJ2-3; 7 bases are a match to TRBD1. Germline trimming cut 6 bases from V and 4 bases from J; bases unmatched to any gene: 10. The germline V gene encodes CDR1 MDHEN and CDR2 SYDVKM. The CDR3 consists of 15 residues.

The chain joins TRBV18 to TRBJ1-2; no definite D call. The CDR3 extends over 15 amino acids. CDR1 and CDR2 (germline): KGHSH, LQKENI. The ends were cut back, 3 bases at V and 2 bases at J, with 13 bases in the middle. As DNA, the CDR3 is TGTGCCAGCTCACCCCCATCCAGGCAGAACTATGGCTACACCTTC. Protein sequence: CASSPPSRQNYGYTF.

This chain uses TRBV5-1 with TRBJ2-1, with TRBD2 identical over 8 bases. This CDR3 has 15 residues. J gave up 3 bases and V 8 bases, and 10 bases lay outside the gene matches. Germline values: CDR1 SGHRS, CDR2 YFSETQ. CDR3 sequence reads: CASSVGAGDYNEQFF. The DNA for the CDR3 is TGCGCCAGTAGCGTGGGAGCGGGGGACTACAATGAGCAGTTCTTC.

This chain uses TRBV7-2 with TRBJ1-5, with D possibly being TRBD1 (5 bases). The germline V and J ends were trimmed by 5 bases and 6 bases, with 14 bases remaining between them. CDR3 length: 14 amino acids. Germline assignment: CDR1 SGHTA and CDR2 FQGNSA. CDR3 amino acids: CASSHPGGGQPQHF. DNA for the CDR3: TGTGCCAGCAGCCACCCTGGGGGGGGTCAGCCCCAGCATTTT.

The table lists this clone with a few counts. This sequence joins TRBV30 and TRBJ1-1, with a possible D match to TRBD1 (6 bases). CDR3 size: 12 residues. V was clipped by 4 bases and J by 5 bases, with 11 bases between them. Germline-derived CDR1 and CDR2 are GTSNPN and SVGIG (reference sequence). The CDR3 spells CAWTVGATEAFF. DNA of the CDR3: TGTGCCTGGACTGTGGGGGCGACTGAAGCTTTCTTT.

The chain joins TRBV6-5 to TRBJ1-1; 7 bases line up with TRBD1. Germline V lookup: CDR1 MNHEY, CDR2 SVGAGI. The CDR3 loop spans 15 amino acids. Trimming at V came to 4 bases and at J to 7 bases, leaving 12 bases not matched to a gene. In nucleotides, the CDR3 is TGTGCCAGCAGTTCATCCCAACCGCGACAGGGTGAAGCTTTCTTT. This encodes CASSSSQPRQGEAFF.

The genes are TRBV7-9 and TRBJ1-6, with 7 nucleotides matching TRBD1. Germline CDR1 SEHNR, CDR2 FQNEAQ (reference sequence). The CDR3 has 15 residues. Germline trimming cut 3 bases from V and 9 bases from J; bases unmatched to any gene: 8. CDR3 in amino acids: CASSLSGTAISPLHF. The CDR3 DNA follows: TGTGCCAGCAGCTTGTCCGGGACAGCAATTTCACCCCTCCACTTT.

The chain uses TRBV2 and TRBJ1-5; D may be TRBD1 (5 bases). The CDR3 has 14 amino acids. Germline V gene data show CDR1 as SNHLY and CDR2 as FYNNEI. Trimming took off 5 bases at V and 6 bases at J, with 14 bases between the two ends. The chain's CDR3 is CASSRDSGSQPQHF. In DNA form, the CDR3 reads TGTGCCAGCAGTAGGGACTCGGGATCTCAGCCCCAGCATTTT.

In this sample, this clone turned up once. The rearrangement joins TRBV5-1 to TRBJ2-4; 10 bases are shared with TRBD1. The length of the CDR3 is 15 residues. Trimming cost V 4 bases and J 5 bases; bases outside gene matches: 6. Germline assignment: CDR1 SGHRS and CDR2 YFSETQ. The CDR3 reads CASSVSTGGENIQYF. CDR3 DNA sequence: TGCGCCAGCAGCGTATCGACAGGGGGCGAAAACATTCAGTACTTC.

The genes are TRBV12-5 and TRBJ2-1; tentative D call: TRBD2 (6 bases). There are 13 residues in the CDR3. Per the germline V gene, CDR1 is LGHNT and CDR2 is FRNRAP. V dropped 4 bases and J dropped 4 bases, with 8 bases sitting between them. The CDR3 protein is CASGSAGYNEQFF. The CDR3 DNA is TGTGCTAGTGGTTCAGCGGGTTACAATGAGCAGTTCTTC.

The table lists this clone with a few counts. The sample contains more than one DNA sequence encoding this CDR3. The chain uses TRBV29-1 and TRBJ1-1; D not certain. This CDR3 has 13 amino acids. Trimming removed 6 bases at V and 0 bases at J, with 11 bases between. Per the germline V gene, CDR1 is SQVTM and CDR2 is ANQGSEA. CDR3: CSVLRPLNTEAFF. Here the CDR3 DNA reads TGCAGCGTCTTAAGGCCCTTGAACACTGAAGCTTTCTTT.

The chain is built from TRBV7-7 and TRBJ2-3; TRBD2 agrees at 7 bases. The V segment lost 5 bases and the J segment 5 bases; nucleotides outside the gene matches: 10. This CDR3 comprises 15 residues. Germline V gene sequence: CDR1 SSHAT, CDR2 FNYEAQ (reference sequence). The CDR3 sequence: CASSPLSGGRDTQYF. For the CDR3, the DNA is TGTGCCAGCAGCCCGCTGTCGGGGGGTCGAGATACGCAGTATTTT.

This chain uses TRBV29-1 with TRBJ2-3; a possible D gene is TRBD2 (6 bases). The CDR3 covers 14 residues. CDR1 SQVTM and CDR2 ANQGSEA come from the germline V gene. Trimming cost V 7 bases and J 6 bases, with 20 bases left between them. For the CDR3, the DNA is TGCAGCGCAACGGTTGCGGGGCACATTGATACGCAGTATTTT. Translation gives CSATVAGHIDTQYF.

This clone was seen once. V and J are TRBV30 and TRBJ1-2; maybe TRBD1 (5 bases). The CDR3 is 16 residues long. Germline V gene sequence: CDR1 GTSNPN, CDR2 SVGIG (reference sequence). V lost 2 bases, J lost 7 bases, and 23 bases lay in between. DNA of the CDR3: TGTGCCTGGAGTAAAGGCGGGCCGGGGGAAAAGGGTGGCTACACCTTC. Its translation: CAWSKGGPGEKGGYTF.

The genes are TRBV30 and TRBJ1-2; no reliable D call. The CDR3 spans 12 residues. The germline gives CDR1 GTSNPN, CDR2 SVGIG (reference sequence). Trimming shortened V by 0 bases and J by 8 bases, and 10 bases separated the two germline ends. This chain's CDR3 is CAWSVRGSGYTF. The CDR3 DNA sequence: TGTGCCTGGAGTGTACGAGGGAGCGGCTACACCTTC.

V gene TRBV30 combines with J gene TRBJ1-5; D may be TRBD1 (6 bases). Germline loops: CDR1 GTSNPN, CDR2 SVGIG (reference sequence). This CDR3 spans 15 amino acids. V lost 2 bases and J 6 bases, leaving 17 bases between the germline ends. In DNA, the CDR3 is TGTGCCTGGAGTAAGAAACAGGGAAGTAGTCAGCCCCAGCATTTT. Translating gives CAWSKKQGSSQPQHF.

There are a few counts of this clone. The chain couples TRBV18 to TRBJ2-7, with 7 nucleotides matching TRBD2. The CDR3 covers 14 residues. The germline gives CDR1 KGHSH, CDR2 LQKENI. V shed 6 bases, J shed 3 bases, and the junction held 8 bases outside the gene matches. Written as DNA, the CDR3 is TGTGCCAGCTCCGGGGCTAGCGGATACTACGAGCAGTACTTC. Its translation is CASSGASGYYEQYF.

The gene calls are TRBV30 and TRBJ1-2, with 7 bases aligning to TRBD1. V shed 3 bases, J shed 7 bases, and the junction held 11 bases outside the gene matches. This CDR3 is 14 amino acids long. From germline, CDR1 is GTSNPN and CDR2 SVGIG (reference sequence). As DNA, the CDR3 is TGTGCCTGGAGCGTACTGTTGCAGGGGGGTGGCTACACCTTC. Its translation is CAWSVLLQGGGYTF.

This chain joins TRBV29-1 and TRBJ2-1; perhaps TRBD1 as D (6 bases). The CDR3 totals 13 residues. Trimming removed 3 bases from V and 5 bases from J, with 11 bases in between. CDR1 SQVTM and CDR2 ANQGSEA come from the germline V gene. Here the CDR3 reads CSVEFGQNNEQFF. CDR3 nucleotide sequence: TGCAGCGTTGAGTTCGGACAGAACAATGAGCAGTTCTTC.

The V call is TRBV15, the J call TRBJ1-2; 7 positions match TRBD1. Germline trimming cut 5 bases from V and 6 bases from J; bases unmatched to any gene: 12. CDR3 length: 15 amino acids. Germline CDR1 and CDR2: LNHNV and YYDKDF (reference sequence). The CDR3 bases are TGTGCCACCAGCCGGGACAGATTAAGCGTCGATGGCTACACCTTC. Translating gives CATSRDRLSVDGYTF.